The entry below describes one T cell receptor (beta chain). The sample originates from a study of blood T cell repertoires in COVID-19. Study background: The United States, Italy and Spain supplied acute and convalescent COVID-19 samples.

Trimming took 4 bases from V and 6 from J; bases not matched to a gene: 6. Germline CDR1 reads SGHTA; CDR2 reads FQGNSA. This CDR3 has 13 amino acids. Some clones are missing from TCRdb's copy, which holds only in-frame ones; the method was immunoSEQ multiplex PCR. The table records 80,000 or so clones, 75% to 85% of them present only once. The chain combines TRBV7-2 with TRBJ2-7; 7 nucleotides match TRBD1. The TCR originated in a woman aged 70 to 79 with acute or convalescent COVID-19. Sequencing input: peripheral blood. The CDR3 here is CASSSQQGSEQYF. In nucleotides, the CDR3 is TGTGCCAGCAGCTCTCAACAGGGGAGCGAGCAGTACTTC.